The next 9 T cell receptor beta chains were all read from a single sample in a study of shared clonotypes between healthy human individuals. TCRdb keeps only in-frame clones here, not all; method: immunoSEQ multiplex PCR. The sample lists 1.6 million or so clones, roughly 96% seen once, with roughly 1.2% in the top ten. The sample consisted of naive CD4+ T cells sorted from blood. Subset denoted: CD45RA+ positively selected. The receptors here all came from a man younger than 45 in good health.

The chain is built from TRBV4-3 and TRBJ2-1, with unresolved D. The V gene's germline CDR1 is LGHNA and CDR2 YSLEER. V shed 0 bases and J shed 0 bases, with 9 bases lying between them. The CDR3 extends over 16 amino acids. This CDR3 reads CASSQDKAGSYNEQFF. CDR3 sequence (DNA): TGCGCCAGCAGCCAAGATAAAGCTGGCTCCTACAATGAGCAGTTCTTC.

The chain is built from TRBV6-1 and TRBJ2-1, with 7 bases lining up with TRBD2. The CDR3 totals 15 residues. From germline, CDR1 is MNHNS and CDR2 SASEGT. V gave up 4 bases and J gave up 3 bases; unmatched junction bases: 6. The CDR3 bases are TGTGCCAGCAGTGGCCGGGGGGAGTTCTACAATGAGCAGTTCTTC. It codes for CASSGRGEFYNEQFF.

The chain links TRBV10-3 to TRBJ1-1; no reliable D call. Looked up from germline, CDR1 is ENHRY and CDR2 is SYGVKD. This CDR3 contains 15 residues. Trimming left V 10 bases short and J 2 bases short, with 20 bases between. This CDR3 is CATCPDTQINTEAFF. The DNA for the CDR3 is TGTGCCACTTGCCCCGACACCCAGATAAACACTGAAGCTTTCTTT.

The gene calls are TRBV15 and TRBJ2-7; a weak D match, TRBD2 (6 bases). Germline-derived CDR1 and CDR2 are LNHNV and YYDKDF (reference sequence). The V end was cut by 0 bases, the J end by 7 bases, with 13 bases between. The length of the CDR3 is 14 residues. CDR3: CATSRDGGRGEQYF. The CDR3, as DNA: TGTGCCACCAGCAGAGACGGGGGTCGAGGAGAGCAGTACTTC. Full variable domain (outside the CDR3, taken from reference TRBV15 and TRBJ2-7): DAMVIQNPRYQVTQFGKPVTLSCSQTLNHNVMYWYQQKSSQAPKLLFHYYDKDFNNEADTPDNFQSRRPNTSFCFLDIRSPGLGDTAMYLCATSRDGGRGEQYFGPGTRLTVT.

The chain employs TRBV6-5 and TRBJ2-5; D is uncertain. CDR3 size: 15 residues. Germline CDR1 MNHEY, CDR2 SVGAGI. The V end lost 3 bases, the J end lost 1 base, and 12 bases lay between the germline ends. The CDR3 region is CASSYKFGIQETQYF. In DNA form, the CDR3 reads TGTGCCAGCAGTTATAAATTTGGGATCCAAGAGACCCAGTACTTC.

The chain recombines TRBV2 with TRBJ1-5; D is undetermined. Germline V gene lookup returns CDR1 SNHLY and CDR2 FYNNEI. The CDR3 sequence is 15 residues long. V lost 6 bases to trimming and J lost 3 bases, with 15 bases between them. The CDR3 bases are TGTGCCAGCAGAGAACACGACCTTCTCAATCAGCCCCAGCATTTT. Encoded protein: CASREHDLLNQPQHF.

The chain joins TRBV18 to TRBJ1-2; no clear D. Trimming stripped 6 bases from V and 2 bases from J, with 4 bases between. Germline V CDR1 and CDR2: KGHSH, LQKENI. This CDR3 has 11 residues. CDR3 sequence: CASSGNYGYTF. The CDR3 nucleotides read TGTGCCAGCTCCGGAAACTATGGCTACACCTTC.

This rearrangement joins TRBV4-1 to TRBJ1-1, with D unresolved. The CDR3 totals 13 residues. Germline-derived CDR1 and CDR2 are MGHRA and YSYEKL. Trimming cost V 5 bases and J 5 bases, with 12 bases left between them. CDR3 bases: TGCGCCAGCAGCAGGGAGTTGCGGACTGAAGCTTTCTTT. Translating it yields CASSRELRTEAFF.

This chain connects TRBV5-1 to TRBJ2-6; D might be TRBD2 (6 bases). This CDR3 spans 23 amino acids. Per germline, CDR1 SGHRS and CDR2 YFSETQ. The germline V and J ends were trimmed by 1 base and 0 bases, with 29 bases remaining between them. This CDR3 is CASSLPGFWGDPSYSSGANVLTF. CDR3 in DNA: TGCGCCAGCAGCTTGCCGGGCTTTTGGGGGGACCCCTCTTACAGCTCTGGGGCCAACGTCCTGACTTTC. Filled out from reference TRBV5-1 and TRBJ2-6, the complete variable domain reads KAGVTQTPRYLIKTRGQQVTLSCSPISGHRSVSWYQQTPGQGLQFLFEYFSETQRNKGNFPGRFSGRQFSNSRSEMNVSTLELGDSALYLCASSLPGFWGDPSYSSGANVLTFGAGSRLTVL.